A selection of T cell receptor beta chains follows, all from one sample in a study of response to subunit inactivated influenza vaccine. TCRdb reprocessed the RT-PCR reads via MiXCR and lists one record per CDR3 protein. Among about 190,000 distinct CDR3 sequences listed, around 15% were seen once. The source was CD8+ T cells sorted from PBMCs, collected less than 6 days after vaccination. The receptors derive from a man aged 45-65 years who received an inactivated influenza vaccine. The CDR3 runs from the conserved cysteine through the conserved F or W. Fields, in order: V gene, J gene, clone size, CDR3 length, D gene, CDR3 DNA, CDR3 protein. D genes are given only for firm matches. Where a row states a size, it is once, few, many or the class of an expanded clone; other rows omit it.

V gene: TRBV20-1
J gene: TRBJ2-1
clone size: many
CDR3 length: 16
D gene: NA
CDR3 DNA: TGCAGTGCTAAAGGGGGGGGGCTGAGGTCCTACAATGAGCAGTTCTTC
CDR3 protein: CSAKGGGLRSYNEQFF

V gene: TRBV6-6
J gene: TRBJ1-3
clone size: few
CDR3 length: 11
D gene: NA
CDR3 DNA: TGTGCCAGCAGTGTTGGAAACACCATATATTTT
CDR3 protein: CASSVGNTIYF

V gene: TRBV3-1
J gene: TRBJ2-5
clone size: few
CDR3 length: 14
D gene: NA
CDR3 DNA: TGTGCCAGCAGCCCAGGACATCCCCAAGAGACCCAGTACTTC
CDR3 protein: CASSPGHPQETQYF

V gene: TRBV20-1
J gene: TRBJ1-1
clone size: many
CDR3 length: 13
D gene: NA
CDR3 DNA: TGCAGTGCTAGAGATAGCAGGGTCGGTGAAGCTTTCTTT
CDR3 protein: CSARDSRVGEAFF

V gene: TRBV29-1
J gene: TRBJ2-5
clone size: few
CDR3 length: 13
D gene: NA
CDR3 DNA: TGCAGCGCAGAAGGGAGGCTGGAAGAGACCCAGTACTTC
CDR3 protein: CSAEGRLEETQYF

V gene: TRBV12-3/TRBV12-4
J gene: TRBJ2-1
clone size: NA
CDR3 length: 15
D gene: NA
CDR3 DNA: TGTGCCAGCAGTTTAGGGGCGGGGAGCTTCAATGAGCAGTTCTTC
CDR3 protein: CASSLGAGSFNEQFF

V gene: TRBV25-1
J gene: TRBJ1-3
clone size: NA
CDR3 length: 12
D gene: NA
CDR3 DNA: TGTGCCAGCAGTGTTTCTGGAAACACCATATATTTT
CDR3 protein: CASSVSGNTIYF

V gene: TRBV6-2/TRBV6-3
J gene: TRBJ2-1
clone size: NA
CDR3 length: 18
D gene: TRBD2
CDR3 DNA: TGTGCCAGCAGTTACTCGCGGGAGCTGGACCTGTCCTACAATGAGCAGTTCTTC
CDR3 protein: CASSYSRELDLSYNEQFF

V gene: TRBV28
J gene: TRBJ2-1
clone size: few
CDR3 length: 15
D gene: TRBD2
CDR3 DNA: TGTGCCAGCAGTTTCACTAGCGGGTCCTACAATGAGCAGTTCTTC
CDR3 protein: CASSFTSGSYNEQFF

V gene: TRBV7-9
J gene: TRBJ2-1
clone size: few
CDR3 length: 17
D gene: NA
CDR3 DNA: TGTGCCAGCAGCCGAGACAGCCTATCATTTGTGGACAATGAGCAGTTCTTC
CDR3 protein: CASSRDSLSFVDNEQFF

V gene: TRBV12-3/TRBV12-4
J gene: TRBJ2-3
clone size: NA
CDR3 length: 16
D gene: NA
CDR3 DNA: TGTGCCAGCAGTTTTGGGTTCAGGGCAGGCACAGATACGCAGTATTTT
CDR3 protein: CASSFGFRAGTDTQYF

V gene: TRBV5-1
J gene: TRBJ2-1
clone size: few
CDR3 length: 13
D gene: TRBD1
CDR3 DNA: TGCGCCAGCAGCACCCGGACAGGGCATGAGCAGTTCTTC
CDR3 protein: CASSTRTGHEQFF

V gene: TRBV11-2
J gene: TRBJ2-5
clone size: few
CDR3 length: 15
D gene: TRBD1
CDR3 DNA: TGTGCCAGCAGCGCCTTGGACAGGGGACAAGAGACCCAGTACTTC
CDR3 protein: CASSALDRGQETQYF

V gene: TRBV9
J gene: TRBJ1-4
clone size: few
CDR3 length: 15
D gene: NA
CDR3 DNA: TGTGCCAGCAGCGCAAGAGGGGTAGGTGCCGAAAAACTGTTTTTT
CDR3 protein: CASSARGVGAEKLFF

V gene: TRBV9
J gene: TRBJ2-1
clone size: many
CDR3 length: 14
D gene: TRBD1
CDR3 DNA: TGTGCCAGCAGCGCCGGGACAGGGGCCAATGAGCAGTTCTTC
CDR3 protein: CASSAGTGANEQFF

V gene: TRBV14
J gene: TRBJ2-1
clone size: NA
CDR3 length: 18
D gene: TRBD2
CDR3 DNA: TGTGCCAGCAGCCCTTCGAGACGGACTAGCGTCTCTTACAATGAGCAGTTCTTC
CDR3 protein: CASSPSRRTSVSYNEQFF

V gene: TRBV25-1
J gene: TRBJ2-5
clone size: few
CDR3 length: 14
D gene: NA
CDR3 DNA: TGTGCCAGCAGTGAATATTCAGATGCAGAGACCCAGTACTTC
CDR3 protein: CASSEYSDAETQYF

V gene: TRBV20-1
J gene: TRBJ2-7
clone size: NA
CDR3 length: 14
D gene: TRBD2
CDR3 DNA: TGCAGTGCTAGTTCCGGGGGGGAATCCTACGAGCAGTACTTC
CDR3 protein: CSASSGGESYEQYF

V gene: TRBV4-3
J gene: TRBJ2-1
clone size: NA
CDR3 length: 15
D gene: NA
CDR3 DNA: TGCGCCAGCAGCCAAGCCCCGACTAGGAACGACGAGCAGTTCTTC
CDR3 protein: CASSQAPTRNDEQFF

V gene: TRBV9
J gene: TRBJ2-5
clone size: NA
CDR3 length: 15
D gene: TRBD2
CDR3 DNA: TGTGCCAGCAGCCTCTGGGGAGGGACTCTGGAGACCCAGTACTTC
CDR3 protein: CASSLWGGTLETQYF

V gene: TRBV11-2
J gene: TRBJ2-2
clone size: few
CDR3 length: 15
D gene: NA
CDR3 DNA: TGTGCCAGCAGCTTAACAGCAACGAACACCGGGGAGCTGTTTTTT
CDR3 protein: CASSLTATNTGELFF

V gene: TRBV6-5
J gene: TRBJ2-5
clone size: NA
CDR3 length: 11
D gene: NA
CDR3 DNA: TGTGCCAGCAGTTACGCGGACCTGAACTACTTC
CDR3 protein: CASSYADLNYF

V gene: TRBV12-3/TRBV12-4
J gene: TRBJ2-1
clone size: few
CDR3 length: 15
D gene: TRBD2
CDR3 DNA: TGTGCCAGCAGGATCCTAGCGGGAGGTGGTGATGAGCAGTTCTTC
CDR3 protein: CASRILAGGGDEQFF

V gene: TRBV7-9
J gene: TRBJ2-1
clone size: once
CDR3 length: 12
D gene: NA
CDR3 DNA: TGTGCCGGGGGGGGGGCTTACAATGAGCAGTTCTTC
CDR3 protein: CAGGGAYNEQFF

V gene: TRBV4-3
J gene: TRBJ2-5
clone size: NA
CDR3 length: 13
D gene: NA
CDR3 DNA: TGCGCCAGCTCCCAGGGCGTGCAAGAGACCCAGTACTTC
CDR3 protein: CASSQGVQETQYF

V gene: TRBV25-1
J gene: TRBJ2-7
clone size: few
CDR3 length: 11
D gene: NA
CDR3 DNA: TGTGCCAGCAGTCACAGTACCGAGCAGTACTTC
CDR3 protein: CASSHSTEQYF

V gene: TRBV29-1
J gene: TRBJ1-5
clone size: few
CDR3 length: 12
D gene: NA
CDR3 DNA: TGCAGCGTTCGGGATAGCAATCAGCCCCAGCATTTT
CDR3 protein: CSVRDSNQPQHF

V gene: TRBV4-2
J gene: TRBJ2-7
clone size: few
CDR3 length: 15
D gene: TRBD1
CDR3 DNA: TGTGCCAGCAGCCAAGACAGGGGGCTTTACCACGAGCAGTACTTC
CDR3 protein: CASSQDRGLYHEQYF

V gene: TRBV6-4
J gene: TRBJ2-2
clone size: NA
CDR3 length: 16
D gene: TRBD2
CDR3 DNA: TGTGCCAGCAGAAAACTAGCGGGAGATGGCACCGGGGAGCTGTTTTTT
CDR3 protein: CASRKLAGDGTGELFF

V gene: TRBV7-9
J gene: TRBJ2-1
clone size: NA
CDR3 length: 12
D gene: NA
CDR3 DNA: TGTGCCAGCAGCTTAGCGGTCGATGAGCAGTTCTTC
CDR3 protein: CASSLAVDEQFF

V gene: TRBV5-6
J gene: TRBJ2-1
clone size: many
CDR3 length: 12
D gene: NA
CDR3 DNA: TGTGCCAGCAGCTCGTCCGGGAATGAGCAGTTCTTC
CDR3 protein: CASSSSGNEQFF